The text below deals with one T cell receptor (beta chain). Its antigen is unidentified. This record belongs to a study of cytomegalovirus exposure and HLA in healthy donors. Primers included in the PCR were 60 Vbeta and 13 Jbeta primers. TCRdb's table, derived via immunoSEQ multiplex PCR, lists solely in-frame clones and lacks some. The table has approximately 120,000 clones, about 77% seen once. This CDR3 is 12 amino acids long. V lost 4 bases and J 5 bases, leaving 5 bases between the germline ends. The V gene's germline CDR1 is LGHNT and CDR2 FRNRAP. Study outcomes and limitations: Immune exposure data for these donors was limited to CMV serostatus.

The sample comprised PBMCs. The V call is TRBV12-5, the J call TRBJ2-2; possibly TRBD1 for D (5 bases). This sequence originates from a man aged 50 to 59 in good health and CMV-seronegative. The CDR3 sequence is CASGSGTGELFF. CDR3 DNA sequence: TGTGCTAGTGGTTCAGGGACCGGGGAGCTGTTTTTT.